This paragraph covers one T cell receptor beta chain sequence. This record belongs to a study of cytomegalovirus exposure and HLA in healthy donors. Measured with immunoSEQ multiplex PCR; TCRdb has only the in-frame clones, and not every one. This table holds 250,000 or so clones, over 75% found once. Between the trimmed V and J ends, which lost 3 bases and 7 bases, there was a span of 7 bases. Germline V gene data show CDR1 as PRHDT and CDR2 as FYEKMQ (reference sequence). This CDR3 spans 12 amino acids. Sample: PBMCs. The J gene is TRBJ1-5, the V gene TRBV13, with D unresolved. This clonotype was sampled from a young man in good health and CMV-seropositive. The CDR3 nucleotides read TGTGCCAGCAGCTTTTCCGGACAGCCCCAGCATTTT. Amino acid sequence: CASSFSGQPQHF.